What follows are 19 T cell receptor beta chains derived from one specimen sequenced in a study of early T cells in non-severe SARS-CoV-2 infection. From the 5' RACE reads, TCRdb called clonotypes with MiXCR, one entry per CDR3 protein. The sample holds roughly 60,000 distinct CDR3 sequences, around 10% seen once. The sequencing used whole blood, collected at baseline. These receptors were collected from an adult who was a healthcare worker with PCR-confirmed SARS-CoV-2 infection or an uninfected control (not recorded which).

This clonotype was observed a few times. In nucleotides, the CDR3 is TGTGCCAGTAGTCCCGTGTCTGCGGGCACCCAGCATTTT. Translated, it gives CASSPVSAGTQHF. The chain joins TRBV19 to TRBJ1-5, with D hard to call. Per germline, CDR1 LNHDA and CDR2 SQIVND (reference sequence). The V gene lost 5 bases and the J gene lost 11 bases, with 16 bases spanning the gap. This CDR3 contains 13 residues.

The chain combines TRBV7-6 with TRBJ2-1; D is undetermined. The germline V and J ends were trimmed by 2 bases and 5 bases, with 10 bases remaining between them. The CDR3 extends over 14 amino acids. The germline gives CDR1 SGHVS, CDR2 FNYEAQ. CDR3 in DNA: TGTGCCAGCAGCTTACGTCGACGAGACAATGAGCAGTTCTTC. This translates into CASSLRRRDNEQFF.

The CDR3 coding sequence is TGTGCCAGCAGCCCAGCGGCGGTTTCCTACGAGCAGTACTTC. It codes for CASSPAAVSYEQYF. This chain joins TRBV6-5 and TRBJ2-7, with D tentatively TRBD2 (5 bases). This CDR3 spans 14 amino acids. With 6 bases removed from V and 1 base from J, the gap between germline ends came to 13 bases. Germline CDR1 reads MNHEY; CDR2 reads SVGAGI.

This clonotype was counted a few times. The chain joins TRBV5-1 to TRBJ2-1; D is undetermined. Trimming left V 5 bases short and J 6 bases short, with 15 bases between. From germline, CDR1 is SGHRS and CDR2 YFSETQ. This CDR3 contains 14 residues. CDR3 amino acids: CASSRDAAGNEQFF. As DNA, the CDR3 is TGCGCCAGCAGTCGCGACGCAGCTGGCAATGAGCAGTTCTTC.

This sequence joins TRBV7-8 and TRBJ2-2, with 7 positions matching TRBD2. The J segment lost 5 bases and the V segment lost 5 bases, leaving 14 bases of the junction unmatched. The CDR3 has 17 amino acids. From germline, CDR1 is SGHVS and CDR2 FQNEAQ. The CDR3 DNA reads TGTGCCAGCAGCCCAGGTCGGCGCCCCGGGGGGACCGGGGAGCTGTTTTTT. It is translated as CASSPGRRPGGTGELFF.

This chain links TRBV6-2 or TRBV6-3 with TRBJ2-7; possibly TRBD1 for D (5 bases). The V end was cut by 2 bases, the J end by 3 bases, with 11 bases between. The germline V gene encodes CDR1 MNHEY and CDR2 SVGEGT. CDR3 size: 14 residues. The CDR3 DNA sequence: TGTGCCAGCAGTTACAGGGGTACGGGCTACGAGCAGTACTTC. Its protein is CASSYRGTGYEQYF.

This clonotype came up many times. The CDR3, as DNA: TGCAGTGCTATTGGGGGCAGGGGTACGGATACGCAGTATTTT. This gives the protein CSAIGGRGTDTQYF. The rearrangement links TRBV20-1 to TRBJ2-3; a possible D gene is TRBD1 (6 bases). The CDR3 extends over 14 amino acids. CDR1 is DFQATT, CDR2 SNEGSKA, per germline (reference sequence). V lost 4 bases and J lost 6, with 17 bases in between.

The chain recombines TRBV20-1 with TRBJ2-3; TRBD2 aligns across 8 bases. V dropped 0 bases and J dropped 4; count of bases not matched to a gene: 12. CDR3 length: 17 residues. Germline loops: CDR1 DFQATT, CDR2 SNEGSKA (reference sequence). CDR3 DNA sequence: TGCAGTGCTAGAGATCGACGGGGGGGCCGATTTGCAGATACGCAGTATTTT. Translation gives CSARDRRGGRFADTQYF.

The chain recombines TRBV6-5 with TRBJ1-3; D unclear. Trimming cost V 0 bases and J 4 bases, with 7 bases left between them. Looked up from germline, CDR1 is MNHEY and CDR2 is SVGAGI. CDR3 length equals 14 residues. In DNA form, the CDR3 reads TGTGCCAGCAGTTACTCGACACACGGAAACACCATATATTTT. It encodes CASSYSTHGNTIYF.

This clonotype was seen a handful of times. The rearrangement joins TRBV9 to TRBJ2-7; D perhaps matches TRBD2 (6 bases). The germline V gene encodes CDR1 SGDLS and CDR2 YYNGEE. There are 14 residues in the CDR3. Trimming pared 4 bases from V and 1 base from J, leaving 12 bases between. CDR3 nucleotides: TGTGCCAGCAGCCCTCGGACTATATCCTACGAGCAGTACTTC. Protein sequence: CASSPRTISYEQYF.

This rearrangement joins TRBV6-2 or TRBV6-3 to TRBJ1-2; the D is unclear. With 5 bases removed from V and 2 bases from J, the gap between germline ends came to 9 bases. This CDR3 contains 13 residues. CDR1 is MNHEY, CDR2 SVGEGT, per germline. CDR3 coding DNA: TGTGCCAGCAGTCCCAGTGGGAACTATGGCTACACCTTC. This translates into CASSPSGNYGYTF.

This clonotype occurred a few times. The gene calls are TRBV7-9 and TRBJ2-2; a weak D match, TRBD2 (5 bases). V lost 5 bases and J 5 bases, leaving 15 bases between the germline ends. There are 15 residues in the CDR3. Germline V gene data show CDR1 as SEHNR and CDR2 as FQNEAQ (reference sequence). Written as DNA, the CDR3 is TGTGCCAGCAGCCCACCTTTGAGAGGGACCGGGGAGCTGTTTTTT. As protein: CASSPPLRGTGELFF.

The sample holds many counts of this clonotype. This sequence joins TRBV5-1 and TRBJ2-1; D is possibly TRBD1 (6 bases). V lost 1 base, J lost 0 bases, and 8 bases lay in between. CDR3 length: 15 residues. Germline CDR1 reads SGHRS; CDR2 reads YFSETQ. The DNA for the CDR3 is TGCGCCAGCAGCTTGAGGGACAACTCCTACAATGAGCAGTTCTTC. It yields the protein CASSLRDNSYNEQFF.

This clonotype turned up a few times. This sequence joins TRBV2 and TRBJ2-7; TRBD1 matches 9 bases. V was clipped by 7 bases and J by 3 bases; unmatched bases: 10. Germline CDR1 is SNHLY and CDR2 is FYNNEI. The CDR3 sequence is 15 residues long. The CDR3 is CASTLSGTGYYEQYF. The CDR3 DNA reads TGTGCCAGCACCCTATCCGGGACAGGGTACTACGAGCAGTACTTC.

The V and J genes are TRBV29-1 and TRBJ1-1; D perhaps matches TRBD1 (5 bases). The CDR3 sequence is 14 residues long. Between the trimmed V and J ends, which lost 5 bases and 1 base, there was a span of 14 bases. Per the germline V gene, CDR1 is SQVTM and CDR2 is ANQGSEA. In DNA, the CDR3 is TGCAGCGTTCTCCCAGGGAATCGGAACACTGAAGCTTTCTTT. Protein product: CSVLPGNRNTEAFF.

The chain uses TRBV7-6 and TRBJ1-1, with D possibly being TRBD1 (6 bases). Germline V gene data show CDR1 as SGHVS and CDR2 as FNYEAQ. The CDR3 totals 16 residues. Trimming took off 5 bases at V and 8 bases at J, with 24 bases between the two ends. This CDR3 is CASSRGGGREASEAFF. CDR3 nucleotide sequence: TGTGCCAGCAGCCGCGGCGGGGGGCGAGAAGCATCAGAAGCTTTCTTT.

V gene TRBV7-8 combines with J gene TRBJ2-2; D not resolved. The V gene lost 7 bases and the J gene lost 5 bases, with 11 bases spanning the gap. Germline values: CDR1 SGHVS, CDR2 FQNEAQ. The CDR3 is 13 amino acids. The DNA of the CDR3 is TGTGCCAGCAACGTTCGGAGAACCGGGGAGCTGTTTTTT. This gives the protein CASNVRRTGELFF.

The genes are TRBV6-6 and TRBJ1-5; D is uncertain. The CDR3 extends over 15 amino acids. V was trimmed by 7 bases and J by 1 base, leaving 14 bases between them. Germline assignment: CDR1 MNHNY and CDR2 SVGAGI (reference sequence). The CDR3 protein is CASTGRSRSNQPQHF. For the CDR3, the DNA is TGTGCCAGCACCGGAAGAAGTCGGAGCAATCAGCCCCAGCATTTT.

This rearrangement joins TRBV6-1 to TRBJ2-3, with unresolved D. Trimming shortened V by 3 bases and J by 4 bases, and 5 bases separated the two germline ends. The length of the CDR3 is 12 residues. Germline CDR1 is MNHNS and CDR2 is SASEGT. The CDR3 loop reads CASSDPPDTQYF. The CDR3 DNA is TGTGCCAGCAGTGACCCGCCAGATACGCAGTATTTT.